This TCR beta chain stems from a study of shared clonotypes between healthy human individuals. Sorted-subset replicate PCRs used approximately 200 ng of genomic DNA. This amount corresponded to approximately 30,000 T cell genomes. TCRdb's table, derived via immunoSEQ multiplex PCR, lists solely in-frame clones and lacks some. The table lists approximately 1,500,000 clones, roughly 96% of them singletons. The source is a young man in good health. The sequencing sample was made of naive CD4+ T cells sorted from blood. Sample subset: CD45RA+ positively selected.

In DNA form, the CDR3 reads TGTGCCAGCAACCGCAGGGGCGTCTTCGGGGCCCAAGAGACCCAGTACTTC. It encodes CASNRRGVFGAQETQYF. J is TRBJ2-5 and V is TRBV2, with D perhaps TRBD1 (6 bases). Germline V gene data show CDR1 as SNHLY and CDR2 as FYNNEI. The V and J ends lost 7 bases and 1 base respectively, with 22 bases between them. This CDR3 spans 17 amino acids.